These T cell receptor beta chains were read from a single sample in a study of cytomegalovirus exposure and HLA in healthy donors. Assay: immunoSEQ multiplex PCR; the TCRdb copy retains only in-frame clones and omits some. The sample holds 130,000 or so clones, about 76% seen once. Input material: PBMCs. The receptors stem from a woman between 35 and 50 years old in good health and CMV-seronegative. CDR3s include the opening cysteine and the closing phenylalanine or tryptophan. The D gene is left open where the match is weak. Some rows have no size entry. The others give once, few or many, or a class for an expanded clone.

CDR3 DNA: TGTGCCAGCAGCTTAGATAGCACCCTTGGACAGTTCTTC; CDR3 protein: CASSLDSTLGQFF; clone size: .; D gene: .; V gene: TRBV11-3; J gene: TRBJ2-1
CDR3 DNA: TGCGCCAGCAGCCAAGATCTATTATATATTGGACAGAAGATGTTTTTT; CDR3 protein: CASSQDLLYIGQKMFF; clone size: .; D gene: .; V gene: TRBV4-3; J gene: TRBJ2-2
CDR3 DNA: TGTGCCAGCAGCTTGGGCTCCGGGACAGGGTACGAGCAGTACTTC; CDR3 protein: CASSLGSGTGYEQYF; clone size: many; D gene: TRBD1; V gene: TRBV5-6; J gene: TRBJ2-7
CDR3 DNA: TGTGCCACCAGCAGCAGGTCTGGAAACACCATATATTTT; CDR3 protein: CATSSRSGNTIYF; clone size: .; D gene: .; V gene: TRBV15; J gene: TRBJ1-3
CDR3 DNA: TGTGCCACCAGCAGAGGAGGGACTGCGGCGCCAGATACGCAGTATTTT; CDR3 protein: CATSRGGTAAPDTQYF; clone size: .; D gene: .; V gene: TRBV15; J gene: TRBJ2-3
CDR3 DNA: TGTGCCAGCAGCTCCAAAAACAGGGGAGGTGAGCAGTTCTTC; CDR3 protein: CASSSKNRGGEQFF; clone size: .; D gene: .; V gene: TRBV5-4; J gene: TRBJ2-1
CDR3 DNA: TGTGCCACCAGCAGAGATAACGGGGATTATGGCTACACCTTC; CDR3 protein: CATSRDNGDYGYTF; clone size: .; D gene: .; V gene: TRBV15; J gene: TRBJ1-2
CDR3 DNA: TGTGCCAGCAGCCGTGCAGAATCCTACGAGCAGTACTTC; CDR3 protein: CASSRAESYEQYF; clone size: .; D gene: .; V gene: TRBV27; J gene: TRBJ2-7
CDR3 DNA: TGTGCCAGCAGGCCAGCCGGGACCGGGGAGCTGTTTTTT; CDR3 protein: CASRPAGTGELFF; clone size: .; D gene: .; V gene: TRBV11-2; J gene: TRBJ2-2
CDR3 DNA: TGTGCCATCAGTGAGTTGGGGAGGGCCAGCACATTC; CDR3 protein: CAISELGRASTF; clone size: .; D gene: TRBD2; V gene: TRBV10-3; J gene: TRBJ2-7
CDR3 DNA: TGTGCCAGCAGTTATTCCCGGGACAGGGGGCCCCACGAGCAGTACTTC; CDR3 protein: CASSYSRDRGPHEQYF; clone size: .; D gene: TRBD1; V gene: TRBV6-9; J gene: TRBJ2-7
CDR3 DNA: TGCGCCAGCAGGCGGGGGGGCTCCTACAATGAGCAGTTCTTC; CDR3 protein: CASRRGGSYNEQFF; clone size: .; D gene: TRBD2; V gene: TRBV5-1; J gene: TRBJ2-1
CDR3 DNA: TGTGCCAGCACCAAGACAGGGGGAGTCTTCGGCTACACCTTC; CDR3 protein: CASTKTGGVFGYTF; clone size: .; D gene: TRBD1; V gene: TRBV2; J gene: TRBJ1-2
CDR3 DNA: TGTGCCAGCAGCAGAAAGCGGGACTCGAGCACAGATACGCAGTATTTT; CDR3 protein: CASSRKRDSSTDTQYF; clone size: once; D gene: TRBD2; V gene: TRBV5-4; J gene: TRBJ2-3
CDR3 DNA: TGTGCCAGTAGTCACGCCCCAATTCAGGGCTACGGTTCCACCGGGGAGCTGTTTTTT; CDR3 protein: CASSHAPIQGYGSTGELFF; clone size: .; D gene: .; V gene: TRBV19; J gene: TRBJ2-2
CDR3 DNA: TGTGCCAGTAGTATAGATCGGGACAGGGGCCCCTCTGGGGCCAACGTCCTGACTTTC; CDR3 protein: CASSIDRDRGPSGANVLTF; clone size: .; D gene: TRBD1; V gene: TRBV19; J gene: TRBJ2-6
CDR3 DNA: TGTGCCAGCAGCTTGGCCAGCTATGGCTACACCTTC; CDR3 protein: CASSLASYGYTF; clone size: .; D gene: .; V gene: TRBV5-8; J gene: TRBJ1-2
CDR3 DNA: TGTGCCTGGAGTTTCGGACAGACTAATGAAAAACTGTTTTTT; CDR3 protein: CAWSFGQTNEKLFF; clone size: .; D gene: .; V gene: TRBV30; J gene: TRBJ1-4
CDR3 DNA: TGTGCCATCAGTGTTTCCGGGACAGGGATTCGGGATACGCAGTATTTT; CDR3 protein: CAISVSGTGIRDTQYF; clone size: .; D gene: TRBD1; V gene: TRBV10-3; J gene: TRBJ2-3
CDR3 DNA: TGTGCCAGCAGTCACCCTGTGTACAGAAGAAACAATGAGCAGTTCTTC; CDR3 protein: CASSHPVYRRNNEQFF; clone size: .; D gene: .; V gene: TRBV28; J gene: TRBJ2-1